This T cell receptor beta chain stems from a study of T cell responses to AZD1222 COVID-19 vaccine. CDR1 and CDR2 (germline): GTSNPN, SVGIG (reference sequence). V dropped 0 bases and J dropped 4; count of bases not matched to a gene: 8. The CDR3 length is 17 residues. Sequencing was performed with immunoSEQ multiplex PCR; in TCRdb, only in-frame clones are kept and a portion is missing. In the table there are 74,000 or so clones, 84% of which are singletons. The V gene is TRBV30, the J gene TRBJ2-3; TRBD2 matches at 12 bases. Sequencing was performed on peripheral blood, taken on day 0 of AZD1222 vaccination. The source is an adult in good health. CDR3 in DNA: TGTGCCTGGAGTGTAACCCGGACTAGCGGGGATCCAGATACGCAGTATTTT. This translates into CAWSVTRTSGDPDTQYF.